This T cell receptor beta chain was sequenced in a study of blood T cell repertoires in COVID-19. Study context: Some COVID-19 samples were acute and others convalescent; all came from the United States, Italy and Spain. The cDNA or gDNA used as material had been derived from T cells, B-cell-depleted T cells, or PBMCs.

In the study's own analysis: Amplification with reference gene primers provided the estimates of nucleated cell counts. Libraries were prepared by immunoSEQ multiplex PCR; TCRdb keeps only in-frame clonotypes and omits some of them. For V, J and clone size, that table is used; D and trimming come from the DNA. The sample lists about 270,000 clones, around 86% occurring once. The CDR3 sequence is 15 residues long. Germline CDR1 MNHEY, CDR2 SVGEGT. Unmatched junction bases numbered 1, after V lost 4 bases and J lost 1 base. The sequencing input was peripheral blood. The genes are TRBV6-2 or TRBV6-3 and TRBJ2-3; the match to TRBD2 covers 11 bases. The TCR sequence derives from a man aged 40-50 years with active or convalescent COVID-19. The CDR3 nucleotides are TGTGCCAGCAGTTCGGGACTAGCGGGCACAGATACGCAGTATTTT. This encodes CASSSGLAGTDTQYF.